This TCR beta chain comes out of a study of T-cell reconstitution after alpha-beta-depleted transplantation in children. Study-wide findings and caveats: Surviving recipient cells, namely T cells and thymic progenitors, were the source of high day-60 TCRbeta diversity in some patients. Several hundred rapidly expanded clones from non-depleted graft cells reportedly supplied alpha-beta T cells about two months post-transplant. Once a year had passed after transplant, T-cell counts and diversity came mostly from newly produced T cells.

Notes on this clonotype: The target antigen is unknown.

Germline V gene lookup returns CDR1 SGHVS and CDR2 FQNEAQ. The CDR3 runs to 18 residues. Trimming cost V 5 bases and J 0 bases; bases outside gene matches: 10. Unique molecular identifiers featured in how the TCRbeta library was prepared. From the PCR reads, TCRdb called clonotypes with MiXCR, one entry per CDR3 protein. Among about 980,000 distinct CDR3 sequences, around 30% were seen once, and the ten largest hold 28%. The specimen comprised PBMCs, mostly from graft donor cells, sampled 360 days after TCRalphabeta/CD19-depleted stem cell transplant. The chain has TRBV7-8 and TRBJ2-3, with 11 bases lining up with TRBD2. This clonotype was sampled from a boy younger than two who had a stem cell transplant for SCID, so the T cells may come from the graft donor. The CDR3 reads CASSVRASGGSSTDTQYF. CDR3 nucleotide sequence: TGTGCCAGCAGCGTTAGGGCTAGCGGGGGGTCCAGCACAGATACGCAGTATTTT. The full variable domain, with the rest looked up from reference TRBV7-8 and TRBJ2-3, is GAGVSQSPRYKVAKRGQDVALRCDPISGHVSLFWYQQALGQGPEFLTYFQNEAQLDKSGLPSDRFFAERPEGSVSTLKIQRTQQEDSAVYLCASSVRASGGSSTDTQYFGPGTRLTVL.